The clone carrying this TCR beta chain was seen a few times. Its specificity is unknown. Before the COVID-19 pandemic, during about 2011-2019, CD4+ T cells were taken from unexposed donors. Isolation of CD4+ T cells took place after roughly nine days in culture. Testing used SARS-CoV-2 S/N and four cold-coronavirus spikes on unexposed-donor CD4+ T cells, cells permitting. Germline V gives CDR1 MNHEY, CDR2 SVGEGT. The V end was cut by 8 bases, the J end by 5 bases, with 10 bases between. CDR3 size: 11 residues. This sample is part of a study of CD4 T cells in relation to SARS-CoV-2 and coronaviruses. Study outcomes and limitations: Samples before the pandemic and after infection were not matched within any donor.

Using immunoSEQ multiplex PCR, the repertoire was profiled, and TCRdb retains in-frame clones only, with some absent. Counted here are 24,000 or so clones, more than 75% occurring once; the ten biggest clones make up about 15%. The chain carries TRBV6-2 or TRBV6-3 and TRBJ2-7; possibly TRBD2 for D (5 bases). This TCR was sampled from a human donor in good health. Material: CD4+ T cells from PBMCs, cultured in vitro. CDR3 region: CASRQADEQYF. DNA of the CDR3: TGTGCCAGCCGCCAAGCGGACGAGCAGTACTTC.